This TCR beta chain comes out of a study of cytomegalovirus exposure and HLA in healthy donors. Study context: The Caucasian-associated ancestry cluster held roughly 84% of 300 to 450 genotyped donors. Study-wide results and caveats: Most TCR sequences were seen very rarely across donors, but some public TCRs occurred in many. In a later analysis, parvovirus B19, influenza, CMV and Epstein-Barr virus appeared linked to several top co-occurrence clusters.

Concerning this clone itself: Antigen: not known.

CDR1 and CDR2 from the germline V gene are MDHEN and SYDVKM. Between the trimmed V and J ends, which lost 2 bases and 5 bases, there was a span of 7 bases. The CDR3 consists of 13 residues. The PCR had 60 Vbeta and 13 Jbeta primers. Generated by immunoSEQ multiplex PCR, the TCRdb table keeps only in-frame clones and is missing some. The sample has around 170,000 clones, over 80% seen once; the top ten hold 6.3%. The sample taken for sequencing was PBMCs. The clonotype originates from a man aged 40-50 years in good health and CMV-seropositive. V gene TRBV28 combines with J gene TRBJ2-1, with D possibly matching TRBD1 (5 bases). CDR3 sequence reads: CASSLGANNEQFF. CDR3 sequence (DNA): TGTGCCAGCAGTTTAGGGGCGAACAATGAGCAGTTCTTC.